A selection of T cell receptor beta chains follows, all from one sample in a study of T cell repertoires in cytomegalovirus infection. TCRdb re-called the reads with MiXCR, one entry per CDR3 protein. This sample has 200,000 to 250,000 distinct CDR3 sequences; approximately 22% occur once, and the top ten carry 15% to 20%. Material: CD8+ T cells from PBMCs. Source of these receptors: a human donor in good health (CMV status not recorded). Some clones in this sample may be carry-over from other donors' samples. Both conserved end residues are part of each CDR3. D genes are given only for firm matches. The size of a clone is reported for some rows only, either as once, few or many, or as a class for expanded clones.

cdr3_nt cdr3_aa cdr3_length j_call d_call v_call clone_size
TGCAGTGCTCTTCGCTGGGCTGGAGGCACTGAAGCTTTCTTT CSALRWAGGTEAFF 14 TRBJ1-1 . TRBV20-1 once
TGTGCCAGCAGATCACTAGCTGCCGGGGGTTTTTACTTC CASRSLAAGGFYF 13 TRBJ2-4 . TRBV7-8 .
TGTGCCAGCAGCCCGGGGTTTCCCTACGAGCAGTACTTC CASSPGFPYEQYF 13 TRBJ2-7 . TRBV7-2 few
TGTGCCAGCAGTCAGGGCTTAGACACTGAAGCTTTCTTT CASSQGLDTEAFF 13 TRBJ1-1 . TRBV2 .
TGCGCCAGCAGCTTGGCCTTCCTAGCGGGGGCCACAGATACGCAGTATTTT CASSLAFLAGATDTQYF 17 TRBJ2-3 TRBD2 TRBV5-1 .
TGCAGTGCTAGAGATCCGGGCTCTATGATTAGCTACACCTTC CSARDPGSMISYTF 14 TRBJ1-2 . TRBV20-1 .
TGTGCCACCAGCAGAGACATAGATAATTCACCCCTCCACTTT CATSRDIDNSPLHF 14 TRBJ1-6 . TRBV15 .
TGCAGCGGCCAGTTGGGGTTAGAGACCCAGTACTTC CSGQLGLETQYF 12 TRBJ2-5 . TRBV29-1 .
TGTGCCAGCAGTTACTACGGACAGGGGGCAGGCGGGGAGCTGTTTTTT CASSYYGQGAGGELFF 16 TRBJ2-2 TRBD1 TRBV6-6 few
TGTGCCAGTCAACCAGGATTGGGTGGCTACGAGCAGTACTTC CASQPGLGGYEQYF 14 TRBJ2-7 . TRBV28 few
TGTGCCAGCAGTTGGGATGGACTGAGTGAGCAGTACTTC CASSWDGLSEQYF 13 TRBJ2-7 . TRBV6-1 few
TGTGCCAGCAGTGACACACAGGGGGCCTACGAGCAGTACTTC CASSDTQGAYEQYF 14 TRBJ2-7 TRBD1 TRBV6-5 .
TGTGCCAGCAGCCGGGCAGGGGCAGAACCAACTAATGAAAAACTGTTTTTT CASSRAGAEPTNEKLFF 17 TRBJ1-4 . TRBV7-9 .
TGCAGTGCTAGAGAAGGACAGGGGCCCGTTTACGAGCAGTACTTC CSAREGQGPVYEQYF 15 TRBJ2-7 TRBD1 TRBV20-1 .
TGCGCCAGCAGTGAGTCGGTAGCGGGGGCGGGTGAGCAGTTCTTC CASSESVAGAGEQFF 15 TRBJ2-1 TRBD2 TRBV10-2 .
TGTGCCAGCAGCTACGCTAGCGGTACCTACGAGCAGTACTTC CASSYASGTYEQYF 14 TRBJ2-7 TRBD2 TRBV7-9 .
TGTGCCAGCAGCTTCTCTACGGACTGGCCCTACGAGCAGTACTTC CASSFSTDWPYEQYF 15 TRBJ2-7 . TRBV7-9 .
TGTGCCAGCAGTTTCCCCGGCCTTCACTACGAGCAGTACTTC CASSFPGLHYEQYF 14 TRBJ2-7 . TRBV12-3/TRBV12-4 .
TGCAGCGTCACGACCCTCTCTGGGGCCAACGTCCTGACTTTC CSVTTLSGANVLTF 14 TRBJ2-6 . TRBV29-1 few
TGTGCCAGCAGCTTAGAGACTCCGCGGCCGGGAGAGACCCAGTACTTC CASSLETPRPGETQYF 16 TRBJ2-5 . TRBV7-8 many
TGTGCCAGCAGCTTAGCCGGACAGCCTAATGAAAAACTGTTTTTT CASSLAGQPNEKLFF 15 TRBJ1-4 . TRBV7-8 .
TGTGCCAGCAGTGGGAGGACAGTTAGCAATCAGCCCCAGCATTTT CASSGRTVSNQPQHF 15 TRBJ1-5 . TRBV12-3/TRBV12-4 .
TGCGCCAGCAGCCAAGGACAGGGGGTAAGGACTGAAGCTTTCTTT CASSQGQGVRTEAFF 15 TRBJ1-1 TRBD1 TRBV4-1 few
TGTGCCAGCAGCGACGGGACAGGGGGCTTAACTGAAGCTTTCTTT CASSDGTGGLTEAFF 15 TRBJ1-1 TRBD1 TRBV7-9 few
TGTGCCAGCAGCAGAAAGACAGGGGGGAATGAGCAGTTCTTC CASSRKTGGNEQFF 14 TRBJ2-1 TRBD1 TRBV7-6 .
TGTGCCAGCAGTTACTCAGGGGGGCCGCCCCAAGAGACCCAGTACTTC CASSYSGGPPQETQYF 16 TRBJ2-5 . TRBV6-5 .
TGTGCCAGCAGTTTAAGGTTATCACCCCTCCACTTT CASSLRLSPLHF 12 TRBJ1-6 . TRBV28 few
TGTGCCAGCAGTCCCCCCTTGACTAGCGGGAGCCAGTACCAAGAGACCCAGTACTTC CASSPPLTSGSQYQETQYF 19 TRBJ2-5 TRBD2 TRBV14 few
TGCGCCAGCAGCCTCCGAGTGGGCGAAGCTTTCTTT CASSLRVGEAFF 12 TRBJ1-1 . TRBV4-1 few
TGTGCCTGCGGGGGGCTCTCCACAGATACGCAGTATTTT CACGGLSTDTQYF 13 TRBJ2-3 TRBD2 TRBV7-2 many
TGTGCCAGCAGCTTAGGGTCCCCCGGGGATGGCTACACCTTC CASSLGSPGDGYTF 14 TRBJ1-2 . TRBV7-9 .
TGTGCCAGCAGTTTCCTCGGGCAGGGGGCCCTACGCGAGCAGTACTTC CASSFLGQGALREQYF 16 TRBJ2-7 TRBD1 TRBV28 medium-sized
TGTGCCAGCAGCTTAGCCACGGCAGGAAACACTGAAGCTTTCTTT CASSLATAGNTEAFF 15 TRBJ1-1 . TRBV7-9 few
TGCAGTGCTAGAGACGCAGGGTATAATCAGCCCCAGCATTTT CSARDAGYNQPQHF 14 TRBJ1-5 . TRBV20-1 few
TGTGCCAGCAGTTTCGACAGGGAACTTTACGAGCAGTACTTC CASSFDRELYEQYF 14 TRBJ2-7 TRBD1 TRBV28 many
TGCAGTGCTCAGACAGGGGCCGCTGATGAGACCCAGTACTTC CSAQTGAADETQYF 14 TRBJ2-5 TRBD1 TRBV20-1 few
TGTGCCAGCAGCCACTTGGGGGGACCCTATTTCTACACCTTC CASSHLGGPYFYTF 14 TRBJ1-2 . TRBV7-9 .
TGTGCCAGCAGTGATGGGATCACAGATACGCAGTATTTT CASSDGITDTQYF 13 TRBJ2-3 . TRBV2 few